Listed below are T cell receptor beta chains from one sample, sequenced in a study of T-cell memory formation after mild COVID-19. TCRdb analysed the 5' RACE reads with MiXCR anew, one entry per CDR3 protein. The top ten clones hold 9% to 15% of a sample with roughly 450,000 distinct CDR3 sequences, around a sixth of them seen once. The sequenced material came from PBMCs or a T cell subset sorted from them (not recorded which). Receptor source: an adult woman who had mild COVID-19 (a few samples of this study predate the infection). Cell type and time point are not known. The CDR3 runs from the conserved cysteine through the conserved F or W. Each record gives: V gene, CDR3 protein.

TRBV4-2 | CASSQVGGIEQFF
TRBV5-1 | CASSNGQPNEKLFF
TRBV9 | CASSVERSSTDTQYF
TRBV11-3 | CASSETGLGTEAFF
TRBV7-6 | CASSSLGGGSPLHF
TRBV5-1 | CASSSNADEQYF
TRBV6-2/TRBV6-3 | CASRETSGLAGGQYEQYF
TRBV7-7 | CASSSGGGRATYNEQFF
TRBV7-9 | CASSLSLGEVYEQYF
TRBV4-3 | CASSQRLAEETQYF
TRBV5-1 | CASSLDPGDYGYTF